This T cell receptor (beta chain) originates from a study of cytomegalovirus exposure and HLA in healthy donors. In the study overall: Among approximately 400 genotyped donors, more than 65% fell in the Caucasian-associated ancestry cluster. Study-level findings and limits: Some V segments could not be told apart, so they were left out, TRBV6-2 and TRBV6-3 among them. Analyzed later, association rates of TCRs varied across HLA loci, with DRB1 most and HLA-C fewest.

The primer mix had 60 Vbeta and 13 Jbeta primers. The assay was immunoSEQ multiplex PCR, and TCRdb's table has in-frame clones only and misses some. The repertoire holds 45,000 to 65,000 clones, less than 75% seen once, with around 22% in the top ten. The CDR3 spans 15 residues. Looked up from germline, CDR1 is SGHRS and CDR2 is YFSETQ. V dropped 0 bases and J dropped 4 bases, with 13 bases sitting between them. A remark on this clone: Its target is unknown.

The receptor was derived from a woman aged 45-60 years in good health and CMV-seropositive. The sequenced sample was PBMCs. V usage is TRBV5-1 and J usage is TRBJ2-5, with D perhaps TRBD2 (7 bases). The CDR3, as DNA: TGCGCCAGCAGCTTGGGGGGGGGCCAAGGAGAGACCCAGTACTTC. Residues: CASSLGGGQGETQYF.